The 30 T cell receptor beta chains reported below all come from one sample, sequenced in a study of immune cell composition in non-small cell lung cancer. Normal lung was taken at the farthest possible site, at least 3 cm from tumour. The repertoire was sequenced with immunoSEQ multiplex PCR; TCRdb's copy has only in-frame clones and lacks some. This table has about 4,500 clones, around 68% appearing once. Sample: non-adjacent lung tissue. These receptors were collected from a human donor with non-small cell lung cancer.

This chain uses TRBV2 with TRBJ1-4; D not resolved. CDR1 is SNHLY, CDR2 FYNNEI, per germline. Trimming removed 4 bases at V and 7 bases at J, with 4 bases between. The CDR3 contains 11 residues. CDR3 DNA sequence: TGTGCCAGCAGTGTTGTTGAAAAACTGTTTTTT. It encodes CASSVVEKLFF.

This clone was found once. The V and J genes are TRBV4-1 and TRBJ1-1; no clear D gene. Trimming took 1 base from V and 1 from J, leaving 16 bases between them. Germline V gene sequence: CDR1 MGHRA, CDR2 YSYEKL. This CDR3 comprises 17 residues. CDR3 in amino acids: CASSQVPGGGRNTEAFF. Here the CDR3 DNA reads TGCGCCAGCAGCCAAGTTCCCGGTGGCGGTAGGAACACTGAAGCTTTCTTT.

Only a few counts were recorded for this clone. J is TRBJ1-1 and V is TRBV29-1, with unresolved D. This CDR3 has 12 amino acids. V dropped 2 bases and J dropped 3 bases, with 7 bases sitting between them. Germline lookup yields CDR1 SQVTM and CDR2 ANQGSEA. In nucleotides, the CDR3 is TGCAGCGTTGAACAGACGGACACTGAAGCTTTCTTT. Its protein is CSVEQTDTEAFF.

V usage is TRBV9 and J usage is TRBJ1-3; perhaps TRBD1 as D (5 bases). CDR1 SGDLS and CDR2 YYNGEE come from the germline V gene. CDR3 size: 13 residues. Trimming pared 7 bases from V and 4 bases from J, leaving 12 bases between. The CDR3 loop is CASRRDGGNTIYF. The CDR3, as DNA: TGTGCCAGCCGGCGGGACGGAGGAAACACCATATATTTT.

CDR3 nucleotides: TGTGCCGCGGGACAGAACTATGGCTACACCTTC. This translates into CAAGQNYGYTF. The gene calls are TRBV30 and TRBJ1-2; 7 bases match TRBD1. V was pared by 8 bases and J by 2 bases, with 2 bases of the junction left unmatched. The CDR3 has 11 amino acids. CDR1 is GTSNPN and CDR2 is SVGIG in the germline V gene (reference sequence).

The CDR3 DNA is TGTGCCAGCAGCTCGGACAGGGAAGAGACCCAGTACTTC. Translation: CASSSDREETQYF. The J gene is TRBJ2-5, the V gene TRBV7-7; 8 bases map to TRBD1. Trimming cost V 4 bases and J 3 bases; bases outside gene matches: 1. Germline CDR1 reads SSHAT; CDR2 reads FNYEAQ (reference sequence). The CDR3 totals 13 residues.

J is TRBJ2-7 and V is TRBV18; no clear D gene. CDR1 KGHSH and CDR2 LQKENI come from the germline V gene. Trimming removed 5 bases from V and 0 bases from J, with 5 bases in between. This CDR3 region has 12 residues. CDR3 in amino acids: CASSRSSYEQYF. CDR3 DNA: TGTGCCAGCTCAAGAAGCTCCTACGAGCAGTACTTC.

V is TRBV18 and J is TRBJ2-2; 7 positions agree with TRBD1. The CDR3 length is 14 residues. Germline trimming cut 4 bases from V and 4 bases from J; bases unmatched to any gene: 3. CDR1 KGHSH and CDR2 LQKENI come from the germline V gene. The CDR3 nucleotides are TGTGCCAGCTCACTACAGGGGAGCACCGGGGAGCTGTTTTTT. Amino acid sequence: CASSLQGSTGELFF.

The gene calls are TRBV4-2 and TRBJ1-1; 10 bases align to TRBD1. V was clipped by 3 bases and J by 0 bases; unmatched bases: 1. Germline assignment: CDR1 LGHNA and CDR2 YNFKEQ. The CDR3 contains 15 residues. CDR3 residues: CASSQGQGLNTEAFF. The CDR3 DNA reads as TGTGCCAGCAGCCAGGGACAGGGGCTGAACACTGAAGCTTTCTTT.

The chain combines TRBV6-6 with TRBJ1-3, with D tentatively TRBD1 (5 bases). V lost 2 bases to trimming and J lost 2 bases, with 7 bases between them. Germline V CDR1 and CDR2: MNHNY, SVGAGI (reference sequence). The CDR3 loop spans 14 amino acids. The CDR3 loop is CASSYDRTGNTIYF. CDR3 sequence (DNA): TGTGCCAGCAGTTACGACAGAACTGGAAACACCATATATTTT.

The CDR3 DNA sequence: TGTGCCAGCAGCGGCCAGCGGGGGCGAAGCACAGATACGCAGTATTTT. It encodes CASSGQRGRSTDTQYF. The chain has TRBV7-9 and TRBJ2-3; 8 bases align to TRBD2. The germline V gene has CDR1 SEHNR and CDR2 FQNEAQ (reference sequence). The CDR3 totals 16 residues. V shed 5 bases and J 0 bases; nucleotides not matched to a gene: 7.

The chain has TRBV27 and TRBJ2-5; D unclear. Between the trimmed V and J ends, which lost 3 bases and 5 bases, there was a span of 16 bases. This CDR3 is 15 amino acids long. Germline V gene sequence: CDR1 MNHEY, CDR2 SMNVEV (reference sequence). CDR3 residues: CASSLTLGAWETQYF. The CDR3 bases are TGTGCCAGCAGTTTGACGCTAGGCGCGTGGGAGACCCAGTACTTC.

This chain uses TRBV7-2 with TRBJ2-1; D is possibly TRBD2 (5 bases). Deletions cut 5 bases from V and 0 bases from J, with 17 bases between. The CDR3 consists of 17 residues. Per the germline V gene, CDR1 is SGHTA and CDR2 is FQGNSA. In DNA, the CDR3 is TGTGCCAGCAGCCGCTCCCGGGATCCAAGCTCCTACAATGAGCAGTTCTTC. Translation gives CASSRSRDPSSYNEQFF.

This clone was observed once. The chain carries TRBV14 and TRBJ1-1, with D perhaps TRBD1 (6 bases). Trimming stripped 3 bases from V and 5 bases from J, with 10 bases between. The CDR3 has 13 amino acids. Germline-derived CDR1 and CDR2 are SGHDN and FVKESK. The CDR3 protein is CASSQGGRTEAFF. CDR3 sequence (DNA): TGTGCCAGCAGCCAGGGGGGGCGGACTGAAGCTTTCTTT.

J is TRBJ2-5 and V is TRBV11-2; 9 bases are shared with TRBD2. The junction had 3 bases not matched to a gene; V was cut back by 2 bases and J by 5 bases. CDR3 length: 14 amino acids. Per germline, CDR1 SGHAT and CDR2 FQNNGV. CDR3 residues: CASSLWAGGETQYF. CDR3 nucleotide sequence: TGTGCCAGCAGCTTATGGGCGGGAGGGGAGACCCAGTACTTC.

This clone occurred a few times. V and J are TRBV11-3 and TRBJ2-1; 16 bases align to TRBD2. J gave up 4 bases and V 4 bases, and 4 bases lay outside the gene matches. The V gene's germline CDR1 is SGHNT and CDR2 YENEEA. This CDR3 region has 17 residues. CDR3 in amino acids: CASSSGLAGGVYNEQFF. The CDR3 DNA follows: TGTGCCAGCAGCTCGGGACTAGCGGGGGGGGTTTACAATGAGCAGTTCTTC. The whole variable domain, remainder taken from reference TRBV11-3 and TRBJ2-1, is EAGVVQSPRYKIIEKKQPVAFWCNPISGHNTLYWYLQNLGQGPELLIRYENEEAVDDSQLPKDRFSAERLKGVDSTLKIQPAELGDSAVYLCASSSGLAGGVYNEQFFGPGTRLTVL.

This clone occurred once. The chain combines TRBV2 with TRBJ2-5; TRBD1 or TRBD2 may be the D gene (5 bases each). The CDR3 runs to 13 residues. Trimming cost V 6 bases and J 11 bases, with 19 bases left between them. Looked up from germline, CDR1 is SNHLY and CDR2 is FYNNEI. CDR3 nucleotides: TGTGCCAGCAGCATCAGGGCCGAGGGAGAGCAGTACTTC. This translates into CASSIRAEGEQYF.

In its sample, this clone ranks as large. The CDR3 here is CASSLSGSAIYEQYF. CDR3 coding DNA: TGTGCCAGCAGCTTGTCGGGGAGCGCGATCTACGAGCAGTACTTC. J is TRBJ2-7 and V is TRBV11-3; a weak D match, TRBD2 (5 bases). Trimming left V 3 bases short and J 3 bases short, with 15 bases between. Germline V gene sequence: CDR1 SGHNT, CDR2 YENEEA. This CDR3 is built from 15 residues.

The CDR3 bases are TGTGCCAGTAGGCGGACAGCCACGAATATAATGAACACTGAAGCTTTCTTT. Protein sequence: CASRRTATNIMNTEAFF. This chain links TRBV19 with TRBJ1-1, with a possible D match to TRBD1 (6 bases). The CDR3 is 17 residues long. Germline V gene lookup returns CDR1 LNHDA and CDR2 SQIVND (reference sequence). V was cut by 6 bases and J by 0 bases, with 20 bases left in between.

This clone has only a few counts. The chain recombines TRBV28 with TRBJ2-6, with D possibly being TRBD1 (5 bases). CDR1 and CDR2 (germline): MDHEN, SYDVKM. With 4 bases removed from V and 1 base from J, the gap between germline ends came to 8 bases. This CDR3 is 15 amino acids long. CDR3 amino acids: CASSWQGSGANVLTF. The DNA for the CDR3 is TGTGCCAGCAGTTGGCAGGGATCTGGGGCCAACGTCCTGACTTTC.

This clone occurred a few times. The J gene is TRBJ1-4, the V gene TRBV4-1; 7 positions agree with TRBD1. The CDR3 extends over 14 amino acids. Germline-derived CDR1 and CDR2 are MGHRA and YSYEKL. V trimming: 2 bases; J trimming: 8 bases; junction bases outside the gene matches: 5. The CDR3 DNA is TGCGCCAGCAGCCAATCAGGGGGGGACGAAAAACTGTTTTTT. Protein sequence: CASSQSGGDEKLFF.

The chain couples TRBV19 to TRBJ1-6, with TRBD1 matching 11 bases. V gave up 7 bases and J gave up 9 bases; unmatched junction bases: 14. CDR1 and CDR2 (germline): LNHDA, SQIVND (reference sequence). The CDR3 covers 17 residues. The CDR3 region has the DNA TGTGCCAGTACTGCACTGGCCGGACAGGGGGCGCGTTCACCCCTCCACTTT. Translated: CASTALAGQGARSPLHF.

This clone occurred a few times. The CDR3 DNA is TGTGCCAGCAGTGCCCGACAGGGTACAGGGATCAATGAGCAGTTCTTC. Translated: CASSARQGTGINEQFF. The chain combines TRBV6-4 with TRBJ2-1; 7 bases match TRBD1. The CDR3 runs to 16 residues. CDR1 and CDR2 (germline): MRHNA, SNTAGT. V lost 4 bases and J lost 6; bases outside the gene matches: 12.

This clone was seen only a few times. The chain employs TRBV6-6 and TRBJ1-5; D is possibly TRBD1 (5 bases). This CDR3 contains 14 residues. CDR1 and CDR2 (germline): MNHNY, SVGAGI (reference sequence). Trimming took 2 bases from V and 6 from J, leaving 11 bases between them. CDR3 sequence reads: CASSYTGGSQPQHF. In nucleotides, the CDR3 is TGTGCCAGCAGTTACACGGGGGGTAGTCAGCCCCAGCATTTT.

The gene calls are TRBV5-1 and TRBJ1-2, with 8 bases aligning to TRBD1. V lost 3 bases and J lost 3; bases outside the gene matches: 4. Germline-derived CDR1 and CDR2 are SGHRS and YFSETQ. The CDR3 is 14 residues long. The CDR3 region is CASSSGTGYYGYTF. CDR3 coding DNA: TGCGCCAGCAGCTCCGGGACAGGCTACTATGGCTACACCTTC. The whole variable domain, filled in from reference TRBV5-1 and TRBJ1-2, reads KAGVTQTPRYLIKTRGQQVTLSCSPISGHRSVSWYQQTPGQGLQFLFEYFSETQRNKGNFPGRFSGRQFSNSRSEMNVSTLELGDSALYLCASSSGTGYYGYTFGSGTRLTVV.

The CDR3, as DNA: TGTGCCAGCTCACCACAGGGTCGGGACACTGAAGCTTTCTTT. It is translated as CASSPQGRDTEAFF. The J gene is TRBJ1-1, the V gene TRBV18; D gene unclear. The CDR3 runs 14 residues. Trimming took 1 base from V and 3 from J, leaving 9 bases between them. From germline, CDR1 is KGHSH and CDR2 LQKENI.

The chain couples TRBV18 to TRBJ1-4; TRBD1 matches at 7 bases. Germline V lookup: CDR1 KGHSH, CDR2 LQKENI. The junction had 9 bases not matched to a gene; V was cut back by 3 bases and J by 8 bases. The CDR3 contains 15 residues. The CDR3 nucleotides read TGTGCCAGCTCACCCCTCGGGACAGTAGAGGAAAAACTGTTTTTT. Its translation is CASSPLGTVEEKLFF.

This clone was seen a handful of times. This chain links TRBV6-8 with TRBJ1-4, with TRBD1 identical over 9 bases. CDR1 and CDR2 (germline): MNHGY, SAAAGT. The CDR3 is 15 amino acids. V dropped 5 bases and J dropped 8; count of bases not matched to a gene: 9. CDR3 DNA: TGTGCCAGCAGTGGACAGGGGTTCGATGAGGAAAAACTGTTTTTT. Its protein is CASSGQGFDEEKLFF.

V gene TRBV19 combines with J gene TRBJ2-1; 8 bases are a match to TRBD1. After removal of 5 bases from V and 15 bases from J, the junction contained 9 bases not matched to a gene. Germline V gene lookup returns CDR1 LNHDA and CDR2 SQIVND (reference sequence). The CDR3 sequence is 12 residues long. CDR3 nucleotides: TGTGCCAGTAGTCCCACAGGGGGTAATCGGTTCTTC. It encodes CASSPTGGNRFF.

The CDR3 spells CASSLGLVYHGGNNEQFF. The CDR3 DNA follows: TGTGCCAGCAGCTTAGGACTCGTCTACCACGGGGGGAACAATGAGCAGTTCTTC. This sequence joins TRBV7-2 and TRBJ2-1, with 7 bases lining up with TRBD2. From germline, CDR1 is SGHTA and CDR2 FQGNSA. V lost 1 base, J lost 5 bases, and 14 bases stayed unmatched. The CDR3 is made up of 18 amino acids.